This T cell receptor beta chain was sequenced for a study of blood T cell repertoires in COVID-19. This clone was recorded a few times. The method was immunoSEQ multiplex PCR; TCRdb's version includes in-frame clones alone and lacks a portion of them. The sample lists roughly 210,000 clones, around 90% seen once, with under 2% in the top ten. Trimming took 5 bases from V and 6 from J, leaving 13 bases between them. There are 13 residues in the CDR3. Germline assignment: CDR1 SGHTA and CDR2 FQGNSA. Sequencing was carried out using peripheral blood. The sequence came from a man in his 70s with acute or convalescent COVID-19. The chain uses TRBV7-2 and TRBJ1-1; D may be TRBD1 (5 bases). CDR3 in DNA: TGTGCCAGCAGCCCCCAGCAGGGCGCTGAAGCTTTCTTT. It yields the protein CASSPQQGAEAFF.